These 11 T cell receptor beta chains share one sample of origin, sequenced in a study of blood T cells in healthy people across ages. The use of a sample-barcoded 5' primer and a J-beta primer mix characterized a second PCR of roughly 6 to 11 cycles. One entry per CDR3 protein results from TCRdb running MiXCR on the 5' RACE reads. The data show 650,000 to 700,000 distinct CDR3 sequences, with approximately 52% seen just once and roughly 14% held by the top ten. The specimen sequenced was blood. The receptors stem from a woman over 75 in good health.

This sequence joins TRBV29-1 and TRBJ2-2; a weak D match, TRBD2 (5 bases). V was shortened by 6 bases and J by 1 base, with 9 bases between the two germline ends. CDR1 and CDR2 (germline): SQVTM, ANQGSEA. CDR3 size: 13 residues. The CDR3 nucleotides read TGCAGCGTCGAGGGCCTGAACACCGGGGAGCTGTTTTTT. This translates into CSVEGLNTGELFF.

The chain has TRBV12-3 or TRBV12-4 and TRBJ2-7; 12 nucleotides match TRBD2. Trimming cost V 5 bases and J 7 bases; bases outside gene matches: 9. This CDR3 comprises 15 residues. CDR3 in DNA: TGTGCCAGCAGTCCTTGGACTAGCGGGGTCGGAGAGCAGTACTTC. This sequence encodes CASSPWTSGVGEQYF.

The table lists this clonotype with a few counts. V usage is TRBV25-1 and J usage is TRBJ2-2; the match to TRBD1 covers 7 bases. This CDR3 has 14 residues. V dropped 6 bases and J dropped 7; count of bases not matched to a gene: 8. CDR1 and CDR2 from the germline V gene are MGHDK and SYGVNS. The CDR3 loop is CASRRTGDVGELFF. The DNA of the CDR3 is TGTGCCAGCAGGAGAACAGGGGACGTCGGGGAGCTGTTTTTT.

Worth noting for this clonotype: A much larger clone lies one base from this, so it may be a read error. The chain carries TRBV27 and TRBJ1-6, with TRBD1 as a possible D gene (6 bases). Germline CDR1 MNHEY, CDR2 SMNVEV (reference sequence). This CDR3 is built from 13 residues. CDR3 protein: CVSSFGGGSPLHF. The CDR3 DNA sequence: TGTGTCAGCAGTTTTGGGGGCGGTTCACCCCTCCACTTT.

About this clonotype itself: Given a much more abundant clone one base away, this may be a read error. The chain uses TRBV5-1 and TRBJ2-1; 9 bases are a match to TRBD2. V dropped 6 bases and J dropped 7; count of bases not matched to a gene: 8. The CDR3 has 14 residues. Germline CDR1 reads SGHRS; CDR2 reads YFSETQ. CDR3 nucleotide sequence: TGCGCCAGCAATGTGACTAGCGGTTCAAATGAGCAGTTCTTC. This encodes CASNVTSGSNEQFF. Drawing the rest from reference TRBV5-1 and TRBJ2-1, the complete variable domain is KAGVTQTPRYLIKTRGQQVTLSCSPISGHRSVSWYQQTPGQGLQFLFEYFSETQRNKGNFPGRFSGRQFSNSRSEMNVSTLELGDSALYLCASNVTSGSNEQFFGPGTRLTVL.

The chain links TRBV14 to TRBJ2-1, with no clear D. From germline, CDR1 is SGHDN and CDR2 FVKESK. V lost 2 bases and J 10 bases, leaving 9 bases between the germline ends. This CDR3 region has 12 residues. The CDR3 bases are TGTGCCAGCAGCCAAAAGTATCCGGAGCAGTTCTTC. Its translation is CASSQKYPEQFF.

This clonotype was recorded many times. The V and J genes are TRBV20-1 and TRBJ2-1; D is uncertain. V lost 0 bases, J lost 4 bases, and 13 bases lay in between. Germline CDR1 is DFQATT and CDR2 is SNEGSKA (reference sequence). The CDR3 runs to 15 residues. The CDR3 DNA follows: TGCAGTGCTAGAGATGCCCGTAGAATTTACAATGAGCAGTTCTTC. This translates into CSARDARRIYNEQFF.

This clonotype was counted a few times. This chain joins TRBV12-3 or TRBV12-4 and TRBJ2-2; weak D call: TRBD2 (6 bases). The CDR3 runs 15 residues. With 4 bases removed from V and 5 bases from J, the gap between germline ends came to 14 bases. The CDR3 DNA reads TGTGCCAGCAGTTCGGAGGGCCGGATTACCGGGGAGCTGTTTTTT. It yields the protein CASSSEGRITGELFF.

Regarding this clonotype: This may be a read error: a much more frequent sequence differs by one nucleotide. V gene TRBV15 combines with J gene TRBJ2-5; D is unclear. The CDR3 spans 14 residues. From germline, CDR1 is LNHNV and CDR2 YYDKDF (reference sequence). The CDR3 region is CTTSTRPYQETQYF. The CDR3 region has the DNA TGTACCACCAGCACCCGGCCTTACCAAGAGACCCAGTACTTC.

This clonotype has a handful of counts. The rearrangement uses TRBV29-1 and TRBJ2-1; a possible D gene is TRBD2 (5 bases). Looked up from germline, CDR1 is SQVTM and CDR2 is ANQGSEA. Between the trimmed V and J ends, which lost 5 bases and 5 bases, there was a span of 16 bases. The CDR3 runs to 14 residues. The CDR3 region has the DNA TGCAGCGTTTTTGGTGGGAGAGGAAACAATGAGCAGTTCTTC. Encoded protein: CSVFGGRGNNEQFF.

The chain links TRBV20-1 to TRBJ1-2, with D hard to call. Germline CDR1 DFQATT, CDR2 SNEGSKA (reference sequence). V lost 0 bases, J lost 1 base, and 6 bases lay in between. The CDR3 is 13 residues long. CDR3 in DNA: TGCAGTGCTAGAGAACGGGTTAACTATGGCTACACCTTC. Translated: CSARERVNYGYTF.